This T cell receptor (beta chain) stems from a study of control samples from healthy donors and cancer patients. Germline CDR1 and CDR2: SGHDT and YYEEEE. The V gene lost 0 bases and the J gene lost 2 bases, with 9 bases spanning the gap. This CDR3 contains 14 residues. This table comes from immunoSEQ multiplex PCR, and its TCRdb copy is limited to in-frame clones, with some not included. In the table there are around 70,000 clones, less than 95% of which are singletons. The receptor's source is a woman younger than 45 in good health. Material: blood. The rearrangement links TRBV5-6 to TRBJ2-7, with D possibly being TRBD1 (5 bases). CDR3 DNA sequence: TGTGCCAGCAGCTTGGGCAGGGTCCCCTACGAGCAGTACGTC. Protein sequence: CASSLGRVPYEQYV.